This is a list of T cell receptor beta chains from one sample in a study of blood T cell repertoires in COVID-19. Only in-frame clones appear in the TCRdb table, and some are missing; sequencing was by immunoSEQ multiplex PCR. The repertoire holds about 270,000 clones, with 85% to 90% as singletons. The material sequenced was PBMCs or T cells enriched from blood (not recorded which). All receptors come from a woman aged 60-70 years who had recovered from COVID-19. Each CDR3 is given with its conserved first and last residue. A D gene is named only where the DNA matches it firmly. Where a row states a size, it is once, few, many or the class of an expanded clone; other rows omit it.

>TRBV28|-|TRBJ1-2|-
CASQQVKFGYTF
TGTGCCAGCCAACAGGTGAAGTTTGGCTACACCTTC
>TRBV5-4|-|TRBJ1-1|-
CASSSDWNTEAFF
TGTGCCAGCAGCTCCGACTGGAACACTGAAGCTTTCTTT
>TRBV19|-|TRBJ2-1|TRBD2
CASSRLAGAQNEQFF
TGTGCCAGTAGTCGACTAGCGGGCGCCCAAAATGAGCAGTTCTTC
>TRBV7-3|-|TRBJ1-1|-
CASSSRNTEAFF
TGTGCCAGCAGCTCGAGGAACACTGAAGCTTTCTTT
>TRBV19|-|TRBJ2-1|TRBD1
CASSWTGNNEQFF
TGTGCCAGTAGTTGGACAGGTAACAATGAGCAGTTCTTC
>TRBV10-3|once|TRBJ2-3|-
CAISDSVGTDTQYF
TGTGCCATCAGTGATTCTGTAGGCACAGATACGCAGTATTTT
>TRBV2|once|TRBJ2-2|-
CASRGGPYTGELFF
TGTGCCAGCAGGGGCGGGCCGTACACCGGGGAGCTGTTTTTT
>TRBV5-6|-|TRBJ2-7|-
CASSWRVAGSYEQYF
TGTGCCAGCAGCTGGCGGGTAGCTGGGTCCTACGAGCAGTACTTC
>TRBV3-1/TRBV3-2|-|TRBJ2-1|TRBD1
CASSPWTGSDHYNEQFF
TGTGCCAGCAGCCCATGGACAGGATCCGATCACTACAATGAGCAGTTCTTC
>TRBV7-6|-|TRBJ2-7|TRBD1
CASSPRQGSYEQYF
TGTGCCAGCAGCCCCCGACAGGGTTCCTACGAGCAGTACTTC
>TRBV4-1|once|TRBJ2-7|-
CASSQVDNFSYEQYF
TGCGCCAGCAGCCAAGTGGACAACTTTTCCTACGAGCAGTACTTC
>TRBV9|-|TRBJ2-3|-
CASSVSTSGNTDTQYF
TGTGCCAGCAGCGTTAGTACTAGTGGTAACACAGATACGCAGTATTTT
>TRBV28|-|TRBJ2-6|-
CASSLPGSGANVLTF
TGTGCCAGCAGCTTACCAGGCTCTGGGGCCAACGTCCTGACTTTC
>TRBV10-3|once|TRBJ2-5|-
CAAQSSETQYF
TGTGCCGCACAGAGCTCGGAGACCCAGTACTTC
>TRBV18|-|TRBJ1-1|TRBD1
CASSPMGQGNTEAFF
TGTGCCAGCTCACCAATGGGACAGGGGAACACTGAAGCTTTCTTT